The 21 T cell receptor beta chains below come from one sample, sequenced in a study of shared clonotypes between healthy human individuals. The data were produced by immunoSEQ multiplex PCR, yet TCRdb's version contains in-frame clones alone and is incomplete. The data contain approximately 530,000 clones, around 96% of them singletons. What was sequenced was naive CD4+ T cells sorted from blood. Subset noted: CD45RA+ positively selected. The origin of the receptors is a woman aged 25 to 39 in good health.

This clone has only one observation. The V and J genes are TRBV5-6 and TRBJ2-5; unclear D gene. The CDR3 totals 12 residues. V gave up 1 base and J gave up 5 bases, with 6 bases separating them. Germline loops: CDR1 SGHDT, CDR2 YYEEEE. CDR3 DNA sequence: TGTGCCAGCAGCTTGTGGCGTGAGACCCAGTACTTC. It translates to CASSLWRETQYF.

The chain is built from TRBV28 and TRBJ1-2, with D maybe TRBD1 (6 bases). The CDR3 runs to 16 residues. V lost 5 bases and J lost 8, with 24 bases in between. CDR1 is MDHEN and CDR2 is SYDVKM in the germline V gene. This CDR3 reads CASSRKTLPTGKGYTF. The CDR3, as DNA: TGTGCCAGCAGTCGAAAGACCTTACCTACAGGGAAGGGCTACACCTTC.

This chain joins TRBV7-6 and TRBJ2-1; a weak D match, TRBD2 (5 bases). Trimming shortened V by 5 bases and J by 4 bases, and 12 bases separated the two germline ends. Germline V CDR1 and CDR2: SGHVS, FNYEAQ. The length of the CDR3 is 14 residues. CDR3: CASSISGTYNEQFF. The CDR3 nucleotides read TGTGCCAGCAGCATCAGCGGAACGTACAATGAGCAGTTCTTC.

CDR3 DNA: TGTGCCAGTAGTATTCGCGGGAACACAGATACGCAGTATTTT. Translation: CASSIRGNTDTQYF. The J gene is TRBJ2-3, the V gene TRBV19, with D perhaps matching TRBD2 (6 bases). V dropped 3 bases and J dropped 2 bases, with 9 bases sitting between them. Germline CDR1 LNHDA, CDR2 SQIVND (reference sequence). The CDR3 loop spans 14 amino acids.

For the CDR3, the DNA is TGTGCCAGCAGAGGACAGAACACTGAAGCTTTCTTT. It yields the protein CASRGQNTEAFF. The rearrangement joins TRBV2 to TRBJ1-1, with D perhaps matching TRBD1 (5 bases). The germline V gene has CDR1 SNHLY and CDR2 FYNNEI. The CDR3 loop spans 12 amino acids. Deletions cut 6 bases from V and 1 base from J, with 6 bases between.

V and J are TRBV7-3 and TRBJ2-7; D remains ambiguous. Trimming removed 5 bases from V and 7 bases from J, with 9 bases in between. This CDR3 has 11 residues. Germline lookup yields CDR1 SGHTA and CDR2 FQGTGA. In nucleotides, the CDR3 is TGTGCCAGCAGCCGACTGGGTGAGCAGTACTTC. It specifies CASSRLGEQYF.

The CDR3 loop reads CASSSTGITEAFF. As DNA, the CDR3 is TGTGCCAGCAGCTCGACAGGGATAACTGAAGCTTTCTTT. The V gene is TRBV7-6, the J gene TRBJ1-1; 7 nucleotides agree with TRBD1. Germline V lookup: CDR1 SGHVS, CDR2 FNYEAQ. CDR3 length: 13 amino acids. V shed 4 bases, J shed 5 bases, and the junction held 4 bases outside the gene matches.

The chain couples TRBV9 to TRBJ2-7; D ambiguous. The germline CDR1 and CDR2 sequences are SGDLS and YYNGEE. Trimming shortened V by 0 bases and J by 0 bases, and 7 bases separated the two germline ends. There are 14 residues in the CDR3. This CDR3 is CASSVAPNSYEQYF. Here the CDR3 DNA reads TGTGCCAGCAGCGTAGCGCCAAACTCCTACGAGCAGTACTTC.

The rearrangement joins TRBV18 to TRBJ1-3; unclear D gene. The CDR3 consists of 16 residues. Germline V gene sequence: CDR1 KGHSH, CDR2 LQKENI. With 0 bases removed from V and 0 bases from J, the gap between germline ends came to 9 bases. In DNA form, the CDR3 reads TGTGCCAGCTCACCACCAGGGATGGGCTCTGGAAACACCATATATTTT. This sequence encodes CASSPPGMGSGNTIYF.

The chain couples TRBV6-5 to TRBJ2-3; D gene unclear. The CDR3 consists of 15 residues. Germline V CDR1 and CDR2: MNHEY, SVGAGI. V lost 0 bases, J lost 0 bases, and 7 bases lay in between. The CDR3 DNA sequence: TGTGCCAGCAGTTACTCGGCGTCGAGCACAGATACGCAGTATTTT. It specifies CASSYSASSTDTQYF.

The rearrangement links TRBV27 to TRBJ2-7; D call uncertain. The V end lost 3 bases, the J end lost 2 bases, and 11 bases lay between the germline ends. Per the germline V gene, CDR1 is MNHEY and CDR2 is SMNVEV (reference sequence). CDR3 length: 14 residues. The chain's CDR3 is CASSLDVLTYEQYF. DNA of the CDR3: TGTGCCAGCAGTTTGGACGTTTTGACCTACGAGCAGTACTTC.

The chain recombines TRBV4-2 with TRBJ2-7, with D perhaps matching TRBD2 (6 bases). Germline CDR1 LGHNA, CDR2 YNFKEQ. The length of the CDR3 is 15 residues. Trimming took off 1 base at V and 1 base at J, with 11 bases between the two ends. CDR3 protein: CASSQGPSVSYEQYF. The CDR3 DNA sequence: TGTGCCAGCAGCCAAGGCCCTAGCGTTTCCTACGAGCAGTACTTC.

This chain uses TRBV11-2 with TRBJ1-2; possibly TRBD1 for D (6 bases). Per germline, CDR1 SGHAT and CDR2 FQNNGV. There are 13 residues in the CDR3. V was clipped by 3 bases and J by 2 bases, with 7 bases between them. The CDR3 is CASSFDRNYGYTF. CDR3 DNA: TGTGCCAGCAGCTTCGACAGGAACTATGGCTACACCTTC. The variable domain in full, completed from reference TRBV11-2 and TRBJ1-2, reads EAGVAQSPRYKIIEKRQSVAFWCNPISGHATLYWYQQILGQGPKLLIQFQNNGVVDDSQLPKDRFSAERLKGVDSTLKIQPAKLEDSAVYLCASSFDRNYGYTFGSGTRLTVV.

The chain has TRBV5-1 and TRBJ2-7; 7 nucleotides line up with TRBD1. The CDR3 is made up of 16 amino acids. The germline gives CDR1 SGHRS, CDR2 YFSETQ. The trim removed 7 bases at V and 6 bases at J, leaving 19 bases unmatched. CDR3 sequence (DNA): TGCGCCAGCCAAAGTCGCTCAGGGGGTTTCAGCGGCGAGCAGTACTTC. Its translation: CASQSRSGGFSGEQYF.

The chain carries TRBV7-2 and TRBJ2-2; a possible D gene is TRBD2 (6 bases). Germline loops: CDR1 SGHTA, CDR2 FQGNSA. The CDR3 totals 16 residues. Trimming took 2 bases from V and 4 from J, leaving 14 bases between them. CDR3 in amino acids: CASSLSRDSATGELFF. CDR3 DNA: TGTGCCAGCAGCTTATCCCGGGACTCTGCCACCGGGGAGCTGTTTTTT.

The chain recombines TRBV5-4 with TRBJ2-3; 13 bases fit TRBD2. V was pared by 4 bases and J by 4 bases, with 9 bases of the junction left unmatched. From germline, CDR1 is SGHNT and CDR2 YYREEE (reference sequence). The CDR3 spans 17 residues. The CDR3 protein is CASSPGLAGAGADTQYF. CDR3 bases: TGTGCCAGCAGCCCCGGACTAGCGGGGGCGGGAGCAGATACGCAGTATTTT. The entire variable domain, with the rest obtained from reference TRBV5-4 and TRBJ2-3, is as follows: ETGVTQSPTHLIKTRGQQVTLRCSSQSGHNTVSWYQQALGQGPQFIFQYYREEENGRGNFPPRFSGLQFPNYSSELNVNALELDDSALYLCASSPGLAGAGADTQYFGPGTRLTVL.

V usage is TRBV5-6 and J usage is TRBJ1-4; perhaps TRBD1 as D (5 bases). CDR3 length: 13 residues. In germline, CDR1 is SGHDT, CDR2 YYEEEE. Trimming removed 6 bases from V and 8 bases from J, with 14 bases in between. For the CDR3, the DNA is TGTGCCAGCAAGGTCCAGGGCCACGAAAAACTGTTTTTT. Its translation is CASKVQGHEKLFF.

Concerning this clone itself: The sample has other DNA sequences that encode this CDR3 too. V and J are TRBV5-1 and TRBJ2-5, with no clear D. The CDR3 extends over 12 amino acids. V shed 2 bases and J shed 2 bases, with 4 bases lying between them. Germline values: CDR1 SGHRS, CDR2 YFSETQ. CDR3: CASSLDQETQYF. As DNA, the CDR3 is TGCGCCAGCAGCTTAGATCAAGAGACCCAGTACTTC.

This chain uses TRBV27 with TRBJ2-4; 9 bases are shared with TRBD1. Per germline, CDR1 MNHEY and CDR2 SMNVEV (reference sequence). The CDR3 is made up of 16 amino acids. V lost 6 bases and J lost 0; bases outside the gene matches: 6. CDR3 bases: TGTGCCAGCAGGAGGACAGGGGCTTTAGCCAAAAACATTCAGTACTTC. Protein: CASRRTGALAKNIQYF.

CDR3 sequence: CASSSRGGTEAFF. CDR3 coding DNA: TGTGCCAGCAGTTCGAGGGGTGGGACTGAAGCTTTCTTT. This chain uses TRBV6-7 with TRBJ1-1; D is perhaps TRBD1 (5 bases). TRBV6-7 is an open reading frame whose function is uncertain. Trimming shortened V by 4 bases and J by 5 bases, and 11 bases separated the two germline ends. The CDR3 sequence is 13 residues long.

The CDR3 DNA reads TGCGCCAGCAGCTTGGCCGGGACAGGGGAGGTGGGACAAGAGACCCAGTACTTC. This gives the protein CASSLAGTGEVGQETQYF. The V and J genes are TRBV5-1 and TRBJ2-5, with TRBD1 matching 10 bases. Per germline, CDR1 SGHRS and CDR2 YFSETQ. Trimming took 0 bases from V and 2 from J; bases not matched to a gene: 10. CDR3 size: 18 residues.